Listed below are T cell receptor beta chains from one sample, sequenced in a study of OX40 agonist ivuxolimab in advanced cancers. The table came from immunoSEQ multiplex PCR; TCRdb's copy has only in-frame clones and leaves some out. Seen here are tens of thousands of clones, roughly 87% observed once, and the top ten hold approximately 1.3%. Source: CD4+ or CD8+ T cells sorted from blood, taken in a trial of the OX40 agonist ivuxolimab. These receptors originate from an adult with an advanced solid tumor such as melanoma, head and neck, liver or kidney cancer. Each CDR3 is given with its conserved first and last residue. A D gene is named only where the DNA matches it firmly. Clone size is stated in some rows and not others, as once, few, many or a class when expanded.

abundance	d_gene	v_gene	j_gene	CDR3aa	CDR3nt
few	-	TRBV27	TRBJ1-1	CASTPGGGVTEAFF	TGTGCCAGCACCCCAGGCGGGGGGGTCACTGAAGCTTTCTTT
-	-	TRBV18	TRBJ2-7	CASSPGTSPYEQYF	TGTGCCAGCTCACCGGGGACGTCTCCCTACGAGCAGTACTTC
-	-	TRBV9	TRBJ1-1	CASSVSGQNTEAFF	TGTGCCAGCAGCGTATCGGGACAGAACACTGAAGCTTTCTTT
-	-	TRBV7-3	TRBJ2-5	CASSPNQGGETQYF	TGTGCCAGCAGCCCGAACCAGGGTGGGGAGACCCAGTACTTC
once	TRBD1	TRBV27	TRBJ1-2	CASSLVMGQGASGYGYTF	TGTGCCAGCAGTTTAGTTATGGGACAGGGGGCCTCTGGCTATGGCTACACCTTC
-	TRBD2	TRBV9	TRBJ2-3	CASSLGLAGRDTQYF	TGTGCCAGCAGCCTCGGACTAGCGGGGCGGGATACGCAGTATTTT
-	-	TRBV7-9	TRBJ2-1	CASSLGAAEKNEQFF	TGTGCCAGCAGCTTAGGGGCAGCTGAAAAAAATGAGCAGTTCTTC
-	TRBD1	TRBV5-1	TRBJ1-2	CASSSPRDRGHGYTF	TGCGCCAGCAGCTCACCCCGGGACAGGGGTCATGGCTACACCTTC
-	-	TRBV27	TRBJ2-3	CASSFRSSTDTQYF	TGTGCCAGCAGTTTCCGATCTAGCACAGATACGCAGTATTTT
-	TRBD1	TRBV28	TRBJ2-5	CASSSPGQPGETQYF	TGTGCCAGCAGTTCCCCGGGACAGCCAGGAGAGACCCAGTACTTC
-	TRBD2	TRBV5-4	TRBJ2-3	CASSLRSGGSTDTQYF	TGTGCCAGCAGCTTGAGAAGCGGGGGAAGCACAGATACGCAGTATTTT
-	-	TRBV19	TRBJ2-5	CASSSDQETQYF	TGTGCCAGTAGTAGCGACCAAGAGACCCAGTACTTC
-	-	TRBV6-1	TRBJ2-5	CASAGLRTQYF	TGTGCCAGCGCCGGACTCAGGACCCAGTACTTC
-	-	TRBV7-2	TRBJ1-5	CASSLTGDSNQPQHF	TGTGCCAGCAGCTTAACAGGAGATAGCAATCAGCCCCAGCATTTT
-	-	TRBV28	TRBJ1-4	CASGIGMPGEKLFF	TGTGCCAGCGGGATCGGGATGCCGGGCGAAAAACTGTTTTTT
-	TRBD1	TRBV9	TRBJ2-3	CASSVVGQGFTDTQYF	TGTGCCAGCAGCGTAGTAGGACAGGGTTTCACAGATACGCAGTATTTT
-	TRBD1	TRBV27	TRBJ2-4	CASSSADRGDIQYF	TGTGCCAGCAGTTCCGCGGACAGGGGAGACATTCAGTACTTC
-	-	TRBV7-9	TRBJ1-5	CASSPGLLNQPQHF	TGTGCCAGCAGCCCCGGACTACTCAATCAGCCCCAGCATTTT
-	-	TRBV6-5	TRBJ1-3	CASSYSYSSGNTIYF	TGTGCCAGCAGTTACTCGTACAGCTCTGGAAACACCATATATTTT
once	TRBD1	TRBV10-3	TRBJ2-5	CAIGVQGQGEETQYF	TGTGCCATCGGTGTACAGGGACAGGGGGAAGAGACCCAGTACTTC
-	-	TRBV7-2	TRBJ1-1	CASSFSGWGDTEAFF	TGTGCCAGCAGCTTCTCAGGGTGGGGAGACACTGAAGCTTTCTTT
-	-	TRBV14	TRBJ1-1	CASSQAANMNTEAFF	TGTGCCAGCAGCCAAGCGGCAAACATGAACACTGAAGCTTTCTTT
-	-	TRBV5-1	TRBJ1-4	CASSSYGRDTNEKLFF	TGCGCCAGCAGTTCTTACGGGAGGGACACTAATGAAAAACTGTTTTTT
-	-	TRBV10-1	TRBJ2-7	CASSRGLTYEQYF	TGCGCCAGCAGTCGGGGGCTAACCTACGAGCAGTACTTC
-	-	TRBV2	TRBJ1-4	CASSLEGANEKLFF	TGTGCCAGTTCATTAGAGGGAGCTAATGAAAAACTGTTTTTT
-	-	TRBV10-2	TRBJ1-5	CASSERRLSGQPQHF	TGCGCCAGCAGTGAGCGGAGACTCTCAGGGCAGCCCCAGCATTTT
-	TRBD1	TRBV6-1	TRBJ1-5	CASHPGTAGNQPQHF	TGTGCCAGCCACCCCGGGACAGCAGGAAATCAGCCCCAGCATTTT
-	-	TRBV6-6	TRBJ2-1	CASSSLVGDNEQFF	TGTGCCAGCAGTTCCCTGGTGGGGGACAATGAGCAGTTCTTC
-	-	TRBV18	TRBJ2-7	CASARARSSYEQYF	TGTGCCAGCGCGAGGGCCCGGAGCTCCTACGAGCAGTACTTC
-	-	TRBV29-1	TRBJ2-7	CSVETQGFNEQYF	TGCAGCGTTGAAACACAGGGTTTTAACGAGCAGTACTTC
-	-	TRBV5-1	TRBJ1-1	CASSLAWGLSTEAFF	TGCGCCAGCAGCTTGGCCTGGGGGCTTAGCACTGAAGCTTTCTTT
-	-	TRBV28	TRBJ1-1	CASSLISEAFF	TGTGCCAGCAGCCTTATATCTGAAGCTTTCTTT
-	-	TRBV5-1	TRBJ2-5	CASSFGGNQETQYF	TGCGCCAGCAGCTTTGGAGGGAACCAAGAGACCCAGTACTTC
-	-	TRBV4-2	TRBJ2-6	CASSQDPREPGANVLTF	TGTGCCAGCAGCCAAGATCCGAGGGAGCCTGGGGCCAACGTCCTGACTTTC
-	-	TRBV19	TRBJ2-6	CASSIGGAGANVLTF	TGTGCCAGTAGTATAGGGGGGGCTGGGGCCAACGTCCTGACTTTC
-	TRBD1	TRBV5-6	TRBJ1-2	CASSLLGDRGQTNYGYTF	TGTGCCAGCAGCTTGTTAGGGGACAGGGGACAGACTAACTATGGCTACACCTTC
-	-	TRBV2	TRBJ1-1	CASSVIQEAFF	TGTGCCAGCAGTGTCATTCAGGAAGCTTTCTTT
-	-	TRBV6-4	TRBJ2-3	CASSDSGGLGTQYF	TGTGCCAGCAGTGACTCGGGGGGACTGGGTACGCAGTATTTT
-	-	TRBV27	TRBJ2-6	CASSLGGTGANVLTF	TGTGCCAGCAGTTTAGGGGGTACAGGGGCCAACGTCCTGACTTTC
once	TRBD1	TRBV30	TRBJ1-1	CAWTLEVGGSAFF	TGTGCCTGGACCCTAGAGGTAGGGGGCTCAGCTTTCTTT
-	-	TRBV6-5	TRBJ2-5	CASSLQETQYF	TGTGCCAGCAGTCTTCAAGAGACCCAGTACTTC
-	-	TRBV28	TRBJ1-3	CASSLWGRPGNTIYF	TGTGCCAGCAGTTTATGGGGTAGACCTGGAAACACCATATATTTT
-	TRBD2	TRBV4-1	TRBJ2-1	CASSPRSTSGSDEQFF	TGCGCCAGCAGCCCTCGTAGTACTAGCGGGAGTGATGAGCAGTTCTTC
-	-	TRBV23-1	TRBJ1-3	CASSQGEDTIYF	TGCGCCAGCAGCCAGGGTGAGGACACCATATATTTT
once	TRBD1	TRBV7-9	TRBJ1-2	CASSLDGTVRFGYTF	TGTGCCAGCAGCTTAGACGGGACAGTACGCTTTGGCTACACCTTC
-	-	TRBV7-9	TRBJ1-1	CASSLRSGNTEAFF	TGTGCCAGCAGCTTACGATCAGGGAACACTGAAGCTTTCTTT
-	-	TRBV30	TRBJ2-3	CAWSEGGVGDTQYF	TGTGCCTGGAGTGAGGGGGGAGTCGGAGATACGCAGTATTTT